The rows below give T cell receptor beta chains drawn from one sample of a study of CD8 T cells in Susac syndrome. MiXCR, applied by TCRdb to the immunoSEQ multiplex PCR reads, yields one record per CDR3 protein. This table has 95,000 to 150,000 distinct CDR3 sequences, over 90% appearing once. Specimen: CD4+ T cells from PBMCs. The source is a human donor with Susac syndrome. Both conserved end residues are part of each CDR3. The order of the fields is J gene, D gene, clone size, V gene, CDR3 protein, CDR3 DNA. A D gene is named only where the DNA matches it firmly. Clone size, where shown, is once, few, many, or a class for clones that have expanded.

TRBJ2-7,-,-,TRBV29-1,CSVPGVYEQYF,TGCAGCGTTCCAGGAGTCTACGAGCAGTACTTC
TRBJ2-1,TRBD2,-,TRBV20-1,CSARATSGRGDEQFF,TGCAGTGCTAGAGCGACTAGCGGGAGGGGTGATGAGCAGTTCTTC
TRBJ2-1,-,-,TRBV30,CAWGWNNEQFF,TGTGCCTGGGGCTGGAACAATGAGCAGTTCTTC
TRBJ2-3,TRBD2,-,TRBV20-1,CSAHPSGRARDTQYF,TGCAGTGCCCACCCTAGCGGGAGGGCTCGAGATACGCAGTATTTT
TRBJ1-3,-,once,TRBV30,CASGASGNTIYF,TGTGCCAGTGGTGCCTCTGGAAACACCATATATTTT
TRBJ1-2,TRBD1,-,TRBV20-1,CSAREGRQGVSGYTF,TGCAGTGCTAGAGAGGGTAGACAGGGAGTATCTGGCTACACCTTC
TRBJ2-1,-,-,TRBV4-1,CASSRPGLGNEQFF,TGCGCCAGCAGCCGACCGGGCCTTGGCAATGAGCAGTTCTTC
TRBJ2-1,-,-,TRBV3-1,CASSQEFSSYNEQFF,TGTGCCAGCAGCCAGGAGTTTAGCTCCTACAATGAGCAGTTCTTC
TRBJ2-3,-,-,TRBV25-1,CASRDSRTDTQYF,TGTGCCAGCAGGGACTCCCGGACAGATACGCAGTATTTT
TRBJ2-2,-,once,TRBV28,CASSQAAPGELFF,TGTGCCAGCAGCCAAGCCGCCCCCGGGGAGCTGTTTTTT
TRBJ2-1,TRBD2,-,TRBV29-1,CSVEDLPAGGSYNEQFF,TGCAGCGTTGAAGATCTTCCAGCGGGGGGCTCCTACAATGAGCAGTTCTTC
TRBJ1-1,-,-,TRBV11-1,CASSLPGRMNTEAFF,TGTGCCAGCAGCCTACCGGGACGGATGAACACTGAAGCTTTCTTT
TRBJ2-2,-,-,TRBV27,CASSLQINTGELFF,TGTGCCAGCAGTCTACAGATCAACACCGGGGAGCTGTTTTTT
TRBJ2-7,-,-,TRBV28,CASSPLGREQYF,TGTGCCAGCAGTCCCTTGGGGCGGGAGCAGTACTTC
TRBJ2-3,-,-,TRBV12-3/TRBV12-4,CASSLNRGTDTQYF,TGTGCCAGCAGTTTAAATCGGGGCACAGATACGCAGTATTTT
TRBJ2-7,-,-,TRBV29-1,CSVQSLPSYEQYF,TGCAGCGTTCAATCCTTACCTTCCTACGAGCAGTACTTC
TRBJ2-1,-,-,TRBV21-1,CATETRDEQFF,TGTGCCACCGAAACAAGGGATGAGCAGTTCTTC
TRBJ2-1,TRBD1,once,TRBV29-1,CSVAGQAGLQGLHEQFF,TGCAGCGTTGCAGGACAGGCCGGGTTACAAGGTCTCCATGAGCAGTTCTTC
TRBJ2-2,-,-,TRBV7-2,CASSLDSGELFF,TGTGCCAGCAGCTTAGATTCTGGGGAGCTGTTTTTT
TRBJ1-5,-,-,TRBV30,CAWSVPRGYSNQPQHF,TGTGCCTGGAGTGTACCAAGGGGATATAGCAATCAGCCCCAGCATTTT
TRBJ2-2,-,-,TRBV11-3,CASSPQANTGELFF,TGTGCCAGCAGCCCGCAGGCGAACACCGGGGAGCTGTTTTTT
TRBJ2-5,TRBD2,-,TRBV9,CASSVAGGQETQYF,TGTGCCAGCAGCGTAGCGGGAGGCCAGGAGACCCAGTACTTC
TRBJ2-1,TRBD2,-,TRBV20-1,CSASSGRDEQFF,TGCAGTGCAAGTAGCGGGAGGGATGAGCAGTTCTTC
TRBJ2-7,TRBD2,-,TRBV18,CASSPGTSGTLTYEQYF,TGTGCCAGCTCACCAGGGACTAGCGGGACCCTCACCTACGAGCAGTACTTC
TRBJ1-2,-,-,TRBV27,CASSSPTYRGYTF,TGTGCCAGCAGTTCCCCTACGTATCGGGGCTACACCTTC
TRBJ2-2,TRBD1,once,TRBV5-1,CASSGDRAGGELFF,TGCGCCAGCAGCGGCGACAGGGCGGGCGGGGAGCTGTTTTTT
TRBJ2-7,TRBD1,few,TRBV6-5,CASSYSGTGSYEQYF,TGTGCCAGCAGTTACTCGGGGACAGGATCCTACGAGCAGTACTTC
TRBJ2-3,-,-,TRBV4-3,CASSQDHSTDTQYF,TGCGCCAGCAGCCAAGATCACAGCACAGATACGCAGTATTTT
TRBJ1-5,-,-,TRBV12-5,CASGLRSNQPQHF,TGTGCTAGTGGTTTAAGGAGTAATCAGCCCCAGCATTTT
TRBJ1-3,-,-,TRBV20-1,CSARLGAGNTIYF,TGCAGTGCTAGATTGGGGGCTGGAAACACCATATATTTT
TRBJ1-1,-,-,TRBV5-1,CASSLMDRNTEAFF,TGCGCCAGCAGCTTAATGGACCGGAACACTGAAGCTTTCTTT